A single sample is the source of the 9 T cell receptor beta chains below, sequenced in a study. TCRdb passed the 5' RACE reads through MiXCR, listing each CDR3 protein once. The data hold under 65,000 distinct CDR3 sequences, with less than 25% observed a single time. Treg sorting used a CD4+CD25+CD127-/low gate. The sample consisted of tumor-infiltrating Tregs sorted from the breast tumor. The origin of the receptors is a female donor with breast cancer.

This clonotype was seen a handful of times. V usage is TRBV3-1 and J usage is TRBJ1-5; D gene uncertain. The CDR3 has 14 amino acids. Trimming took 3 bases from V and 3 from J, leaving 9 bases between them. Germline lookup yields CDR1 LGHDT and CDR2 YNNKEL (reference sequence). The CDR3 is CASSQGVTNQPQHF. CDR3 in DNA: TGTGCCAGCAGCCAGGGTGTAACCAATCAGCCCCAGCATTTT.

As regards this clonotype: An end of the junction does not agree with germline; a read error may underlie this. V and J are TRBV11-2 and TRBJ2-3; 7 positions match TRBD2. The germline gives CDR1 SGHAT, CDR2 FQNNGV. The CDR3 is 15 amino acids. CDR3 nucleotide sequence: TGTGCCAGCAACTTAGTAGACCGGGAGGCAGATACGCAGTATTTC. Protein sequence: CASNLVDREADTQYF.

The genes are TRBV5-1 and TRBJ1-1; no clear D. Between the trimmed V and J ends, which lost 3 bases and 7 bases, there was a span of 16 bases. Germline V gene data show CDR1 as SGHRS and CDR2 as YFSETQ. CDR3 size: 14 residues. The CDR3 DNA sequence: TGCGCCAGCAGCTCCAGACCCTCCCCGGATGAAGCTTTCTTT. This codes for CASSSRPSPDEAFF. The full variable domain, completed using reference TRBV5-1 and TRBJ1-1, is KAGVTQTPRYLIKTRGQQVTLSCSPISGHRSVSWYQQTPGQGLQFLFEYFSETQRNKGNFPGRFSGRQFSNSRSEMNVSTLELGDSALYLCASSSRPSPDEAFFGQGTRLTVV.

This clonotype has at least ten counts. The J gene is TRBJ1-1, the V gene TRBV6-5; D call uncertain. In germline, CDR1 is MNHEY, CDR2 SVGAGI. Trimming shortened V by 0 bases and J by 1 base, and 12 bases separated the two germline ends. CDR3 length: 16 amino acids. The CDR3 sequence is CASSYSRTVKNTEAFF. CDR3 sequence (DNA): TGTGCCAGCAGTTACTCGAGAACCGTTAAGAACACTGAAGCTTTCTTT.

This clonotype occurred a few times. V usage is TRBV18 and J usage is TRBJ2-7, with 7 positions matching TRBD1. The germline V gene encodes CDR1 KGHSH and CDR2 LQKENI. The V gene end was trimmed by 2 bases and the J gene end by 0 bases; junction bases not matched to a gene: 10. The CDR3 totals 17 residues. CDR3 sequence: CASSPGTDVGISYEQYF. CDR3 in DNA: TGTGCCAGCTCACCAGGGACAGACGTCGGCATCTCCTACGAGCAGTACTTC.

The gene calls are TRBV7-9 and TRBJ2-7, with D unclear. CDR1 is SEHNR, CDR2 FQNEAQ, per germline (reference sequence). The CDR3 totals 16 residues. The V and J ends lost 2 bases and 2 bases respectively, with 16 bases between them. DNA for the CDR3: TGTGCCAGCAGCTTAACTCCGATATCATCTACCTACGAGCAGTACTTC. It is translated as CASSLTPISSTYEQYF.

This clonotype has more than one count but fewer than ten. J is TRBJ1-5 and V is TRBV20-1; D gene ambiguous. The length of the CDR3 is 14 residues. With 0 bases removed from V and 3 bases from J, the gap between germline ends came to 9 bases. The V gene's germline CDR1 is DFQATT and CDR2 SNEGSKA (reference sequence). The chain's CDR3 is CSAREKTPNQPQHF. In DNA, the CDR3 is TGCAGTGCTAGAGAGAAGACTCCCAATCAGCCCCAGCATTTT.

This clonotype was observed a handful of times. This rearrangement joins TRBV5-1 to TRBJ2-5; maybe TRBD1 (6 bases). There are 13 residues in the CDR3. Per the germline V gene, CDR1 is SGHRS and CDR2 is YFSETQ. V was cut by 4 bases and J by 1 base, with 8 bases left in between. The CDR3 region is CASSRDIQETQYF. CDR3 nucleotide sequence: TGCGCCAGCAGCCGGGACATCCAAGAGACCCAGTACTTC.

Turning to this clonotype: A much more abundant neighbour one base away suggests this may be a read error. The chain employs TRBV7-3 and TRBJ1-1; D remains unclear. With 0 bases removed from V and 4 bases from J, the gap between germline ends came to 6 bases. Per germline, CDR1 SGHTA and CDR2 FQGTGA. The CDR3 length is 13 residues. CDR3 sequence (DNA): TGTGCCAGCAGCTTAACCCCGAGCACTGAAGCTTTCTTT. Amino acid sequence: CASSLTPSTEAFF.